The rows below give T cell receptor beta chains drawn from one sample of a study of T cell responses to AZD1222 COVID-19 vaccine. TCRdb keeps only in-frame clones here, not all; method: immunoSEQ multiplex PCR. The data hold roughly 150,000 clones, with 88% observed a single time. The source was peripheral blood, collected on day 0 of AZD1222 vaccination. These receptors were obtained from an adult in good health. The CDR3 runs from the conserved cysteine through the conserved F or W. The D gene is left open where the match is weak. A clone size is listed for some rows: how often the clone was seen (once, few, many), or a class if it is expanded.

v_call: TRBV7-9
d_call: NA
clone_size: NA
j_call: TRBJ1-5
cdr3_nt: TGTGCCAGCAGCTTTGCCCGGGGCGGGGCTATTTATAGCAATCAGCCCCAGCATTTT
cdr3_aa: CASSFARGGAIYSNQPQHF

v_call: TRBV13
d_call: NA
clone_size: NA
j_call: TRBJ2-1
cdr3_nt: TGTGCCAGCAGCTTCGCATTCATGCACAATGAGCAGTTCTTC
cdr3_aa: CASSFAFMHNEQFF

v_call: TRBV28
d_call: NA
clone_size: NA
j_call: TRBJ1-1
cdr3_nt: TGTGCCAGCAGTTTTAAAACAGCGGCTTTCTTT
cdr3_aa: CASSFKTAAFF

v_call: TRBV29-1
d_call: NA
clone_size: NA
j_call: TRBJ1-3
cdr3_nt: TGCAGCGGAGAGATTCAGGGGCAATCTGGAAACACCATATATTTT
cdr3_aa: CSGEIQGQSGNTIYF

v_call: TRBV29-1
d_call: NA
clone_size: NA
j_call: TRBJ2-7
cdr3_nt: TGCAGCGTTGCGCGGGCCTACGAGCAGTACTTC
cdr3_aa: CSVARAYEQYF

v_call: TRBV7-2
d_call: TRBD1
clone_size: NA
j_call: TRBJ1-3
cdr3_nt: TGTGCCAGCAGCTCCGGGACAGGGTTAACTCTGGGTGGAAACACCATATATTTT
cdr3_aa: CASSSGTGLTLGGNTIYF

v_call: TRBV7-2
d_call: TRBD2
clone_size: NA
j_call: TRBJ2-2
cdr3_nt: TGTGCCAGCAGCTTGGGGTTTCGCGGGAGGGCGTCCGGGGAGCTGTTTTTT
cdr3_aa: CASSLGFRGRASGELFF

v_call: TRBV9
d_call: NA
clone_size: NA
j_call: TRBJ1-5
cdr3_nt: TGTGCCAGCAGCAAATCAGTAAATAGCAATCAGCCCCAGCATTTT
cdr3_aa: CASSKSVNSNQPQHF

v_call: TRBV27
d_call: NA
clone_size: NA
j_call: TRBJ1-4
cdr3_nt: TGTGCCAGCAGCCCCGAGAGGGTAGGGAGTGAAAAACTGTTTTTT
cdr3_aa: CASSPERVGSEKLFF

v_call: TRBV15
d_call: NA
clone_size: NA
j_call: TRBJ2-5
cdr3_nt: TGTGCCACCAGCAGAGATCCCAACAGGGAAGAGACCCAGTACTTC
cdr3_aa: CATSRDPNREETQYF

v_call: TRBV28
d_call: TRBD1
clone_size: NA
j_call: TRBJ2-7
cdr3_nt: TGTGCCAGCAGTTTACCCAGACAGGGCAGCTTCTACGAGCAGTACTTC
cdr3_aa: CASSLPRQGSFYEQYF

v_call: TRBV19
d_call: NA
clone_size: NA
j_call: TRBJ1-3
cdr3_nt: TGTGCCAGTAGTGTGCAGGGGATATCTGGAAACACCATATATTTT
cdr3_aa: CASSVQGISGNTIYF

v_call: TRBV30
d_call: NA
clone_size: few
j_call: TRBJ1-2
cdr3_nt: TGTGCCTGGAGTGTATCCCCCTATGGCTACACCTTC
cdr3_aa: CAWSVSPYGYTF

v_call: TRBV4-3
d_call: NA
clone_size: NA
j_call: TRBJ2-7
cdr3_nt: TGCGCCAGCAGCCAAGATTACCTGGCGGAGCAGTACTTC
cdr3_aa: CASSQDYLAEQYF

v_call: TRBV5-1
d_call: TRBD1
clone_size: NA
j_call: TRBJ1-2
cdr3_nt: TGCGCCAGCAGCTTGGCGGGGGACAGGGGAGGCTATGGCTACACCTTC
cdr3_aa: CASSLAGDRGGYGYTF

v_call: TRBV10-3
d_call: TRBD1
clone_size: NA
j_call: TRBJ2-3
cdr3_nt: TGTGCCATAGGCAGGGACAGAACTTCTGATACGCAGTATTTT
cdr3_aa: CAIGRDRTSDTQYF

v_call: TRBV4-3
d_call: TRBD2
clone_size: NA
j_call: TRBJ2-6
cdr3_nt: TGCGCCAGCAGCCAAGACATCGCGGGAGGGCTAGGGGCCAACGTCCTGACTTTC
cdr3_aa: CASSQDIAGGLGANVLTF

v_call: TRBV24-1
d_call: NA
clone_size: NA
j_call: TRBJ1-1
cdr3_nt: TGTGCCACCAGTGCCCACAAAGGACAGTCGAACACTGAAGCTTTCTTT
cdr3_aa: CATSAHKGQSNTEAFF

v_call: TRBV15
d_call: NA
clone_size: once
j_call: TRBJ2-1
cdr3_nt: TGTGCCACCAGCAGAGACCCAGCGGGCTACAATGAGCAGTTCTTC
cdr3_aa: CATSRDPAGYNEQFF

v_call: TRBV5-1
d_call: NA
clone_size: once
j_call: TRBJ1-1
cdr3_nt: TGCGCCAGCAGGGAGGGAGGGAAGGACACTGAAGCTTTCTTT
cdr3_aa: CASREGGKDTEAFF

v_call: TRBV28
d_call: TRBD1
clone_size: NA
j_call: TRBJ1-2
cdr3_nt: TGTGCCAGCAGGGTACCGGGACAGAGCTACACCTTC
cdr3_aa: CASRVPGQSYTF

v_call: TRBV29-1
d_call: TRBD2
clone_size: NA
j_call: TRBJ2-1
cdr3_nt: TGCAGCGTTGACGGGTTCGGGACTAGCGCTTACAATGAGCAGTTCTTC
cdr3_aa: CSVDGFGTSAYNEQFF

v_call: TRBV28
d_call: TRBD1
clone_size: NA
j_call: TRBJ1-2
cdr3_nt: TGTGCCAGCAATAAACAGGGGTTTGGGACCACCTATGGCTACACCTTC
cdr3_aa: CASNKQGFGTTYGYTF

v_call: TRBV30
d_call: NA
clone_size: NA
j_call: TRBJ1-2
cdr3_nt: TGTGCCTGGAGTGCGACGGTGGACTATGGCTACACCTTC
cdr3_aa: CAWSATVDYGYTF

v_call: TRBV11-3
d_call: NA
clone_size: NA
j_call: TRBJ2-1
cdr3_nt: TGTGCCAGCAGCTTTACGGGAGTGACGAATGAGCAGTTCTTC
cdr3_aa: CASSFTGVTNEQFF

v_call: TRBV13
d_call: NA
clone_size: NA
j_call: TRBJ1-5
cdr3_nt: TGTGCCAGCAGCTCAGGTGGGGGTCAGCCCCAGCATTTT
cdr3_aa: CASSSGGGQPQHF

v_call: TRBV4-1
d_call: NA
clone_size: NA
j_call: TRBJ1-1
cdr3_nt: TGCGCCAGCAGGACCCGGGACTTTTCTACTGAAGCTTTCTTT
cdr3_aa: CASRTRDFSTEAFF

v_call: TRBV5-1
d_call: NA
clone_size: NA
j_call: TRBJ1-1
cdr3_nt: TGCGCCAGCAGGGAGGGGATCGGCACTGAAGCTTTCTTT
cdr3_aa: CASREGIGTEAFF

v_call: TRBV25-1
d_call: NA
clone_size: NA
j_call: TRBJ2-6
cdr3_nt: TGTGCCAGCAGTAACTCTGGGGCCAACGTCCTGACTTTC
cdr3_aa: CASSNSGANVLTF

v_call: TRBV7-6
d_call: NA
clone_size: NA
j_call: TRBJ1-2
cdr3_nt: TGTGCCAGCAGCGGGGTGATCGGTCTCGGGGACTATGGCTACACCTTC
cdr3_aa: CASSGVIGLGDYGYTF

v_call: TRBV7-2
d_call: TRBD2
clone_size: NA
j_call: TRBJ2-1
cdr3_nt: TGTGCCAGCAGCGGGACTAGCGGGGTTTCCTACAATGAGCAGTTCTTC
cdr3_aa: CASSGTSGVSYNEQFF

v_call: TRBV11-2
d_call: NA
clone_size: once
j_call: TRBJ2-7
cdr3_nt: TGTGCCAGCAGCTTAGTTGAGGGAAACGAGCAGTACTTC
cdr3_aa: CASSLVEGNEQYF

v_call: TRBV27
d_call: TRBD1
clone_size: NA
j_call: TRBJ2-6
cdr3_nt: TGTGCCAGCAGTACCTGGGACAGCCTCTCTGGGGCCAACGTCCTGACTTTC
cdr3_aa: CASSTWDSLSGANVLTF

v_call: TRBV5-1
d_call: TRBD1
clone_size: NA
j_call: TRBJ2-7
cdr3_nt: TGCGCCAGCAGCCCGGGGACAGGGAATATCTACGAGCAGTACTTC
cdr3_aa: CASSPGTGNIYEQYF

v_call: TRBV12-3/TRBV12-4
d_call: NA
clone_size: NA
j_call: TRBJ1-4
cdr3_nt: TGTGCCAGCAGTTTAGGTGGGACGGCCGCGGTTTTT
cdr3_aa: CASSLGGTAAVF

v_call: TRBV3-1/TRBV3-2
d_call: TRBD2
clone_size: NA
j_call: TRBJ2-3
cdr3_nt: TGTGCCAGCAGCCGGGCGGCTAGCGGGAGGACCACAGATACGCAGTATTTT
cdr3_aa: CASSRAASGRTTDTQYF

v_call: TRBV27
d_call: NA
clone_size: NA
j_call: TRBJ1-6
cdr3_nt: TGTGCCAGCAGTCCAGGGCTCGAGACTCGGTCACCCCTCCACTTT
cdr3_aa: CASSPGLETRSPLHF

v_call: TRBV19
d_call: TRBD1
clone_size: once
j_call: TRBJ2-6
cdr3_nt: TGTGCCAGTAGTATTTACAGGGGGTCTGGGGCCAACGTCCTGACTTTC
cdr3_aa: CASSIYRGSGANVLTF

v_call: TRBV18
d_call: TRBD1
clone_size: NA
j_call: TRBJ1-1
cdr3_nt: TGTGCCAGCTCGCCGGGACAGGGGATTGCTGAAGCTTTCTTT
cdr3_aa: CASSPGQGIAEAFF

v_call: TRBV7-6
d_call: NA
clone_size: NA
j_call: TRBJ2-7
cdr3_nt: TGTGCCAGCAGCCCTCCTAGGGACGTCACACTCGAGCAGTACTTC
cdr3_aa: CASSPPRDVTLEQYF

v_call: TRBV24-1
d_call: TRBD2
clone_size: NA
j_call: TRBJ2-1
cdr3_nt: TGTGCCACCAGTGATCCCATAGCGGGAAACAATGAGCAGTTCTTC
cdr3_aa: CATSDPIAGNNEQFF

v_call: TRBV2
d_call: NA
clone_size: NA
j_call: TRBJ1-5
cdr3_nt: TGTGCCAGCTCAGTTTATAGCAATCAGCCCCAGCATTTT
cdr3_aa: CASSVYSNQPQHF

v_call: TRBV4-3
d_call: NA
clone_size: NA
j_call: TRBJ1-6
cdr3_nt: TGCGCCAGCAGCCAAGAACGAATTAGCTCCTATAATTCACCCCTCCACTTT
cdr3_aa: CASSQERISSYNSPLHF

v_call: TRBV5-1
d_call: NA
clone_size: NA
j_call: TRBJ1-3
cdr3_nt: TGCGCCAGCAGCTTGGACAGGGTCCGCGGGACCATATATTTT
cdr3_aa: CASSLDRVRGTIYF

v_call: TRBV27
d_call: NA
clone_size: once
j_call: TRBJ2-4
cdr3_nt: TGTGCCAGCAGTCCACTTCTAGACTCGGTAGCCCGAAGCTTC
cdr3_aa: CASSPLLDSVARSF

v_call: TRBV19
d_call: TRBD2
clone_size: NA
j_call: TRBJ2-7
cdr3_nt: TGTGCCAGTAGTGCCCGCGCGGGACTAGCGGTCCCCTACGAGCAGTACTTC
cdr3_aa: CASSARAGLAVPYEQYF

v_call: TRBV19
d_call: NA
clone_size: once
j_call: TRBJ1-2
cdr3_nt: TGTGCCAGTAGTTCCGCGACAGGACCCAACTATGGCTACACCTTC
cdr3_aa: CASSSATGPNYGYTF

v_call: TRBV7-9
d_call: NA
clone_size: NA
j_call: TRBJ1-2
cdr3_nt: TGTGCCAGCAGCTTAGATAACAGGGCCGGGTTTAACTATGGCTACACCTTC
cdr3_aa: CASSLDNRAGFNYGYTF